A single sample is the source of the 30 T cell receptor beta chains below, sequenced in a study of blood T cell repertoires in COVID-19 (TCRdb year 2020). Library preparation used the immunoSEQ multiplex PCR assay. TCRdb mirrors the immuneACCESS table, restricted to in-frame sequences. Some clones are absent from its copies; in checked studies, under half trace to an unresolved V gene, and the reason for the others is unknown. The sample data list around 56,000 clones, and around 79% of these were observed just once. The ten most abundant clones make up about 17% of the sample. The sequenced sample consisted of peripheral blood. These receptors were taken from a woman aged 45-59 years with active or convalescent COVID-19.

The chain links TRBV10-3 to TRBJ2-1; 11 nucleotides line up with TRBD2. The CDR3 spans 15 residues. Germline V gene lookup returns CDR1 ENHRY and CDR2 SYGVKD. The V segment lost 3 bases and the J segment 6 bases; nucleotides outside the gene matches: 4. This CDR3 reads CAISELAGEANEQFF. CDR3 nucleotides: TGTGCCATCAGTGAACTAGCGGGAGAAGCCAATGAGCAGTTCTTC.

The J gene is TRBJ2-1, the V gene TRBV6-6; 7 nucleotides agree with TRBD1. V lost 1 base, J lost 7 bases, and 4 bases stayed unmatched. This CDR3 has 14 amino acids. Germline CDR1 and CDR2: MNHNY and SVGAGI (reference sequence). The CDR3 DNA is TGTGCCAGCAGTTACTGGGACAGCCATAATGAGCAGTTCTTC. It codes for CASSYWDSHNEQFF.

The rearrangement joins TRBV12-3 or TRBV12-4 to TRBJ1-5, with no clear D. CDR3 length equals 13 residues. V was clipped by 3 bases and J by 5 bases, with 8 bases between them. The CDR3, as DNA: TGTGCCAGCAGTTTCACCCAGGATCAGCCCCAGCATTTT. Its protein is CASSFTQDQPQHF.

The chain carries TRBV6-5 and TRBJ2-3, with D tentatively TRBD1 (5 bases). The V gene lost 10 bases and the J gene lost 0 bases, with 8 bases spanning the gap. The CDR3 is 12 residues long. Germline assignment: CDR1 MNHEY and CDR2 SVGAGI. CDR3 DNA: TGTGCCACCACAGGTAGCACAGATACGCAGTATTTT. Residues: CATTGSTDTQYF.

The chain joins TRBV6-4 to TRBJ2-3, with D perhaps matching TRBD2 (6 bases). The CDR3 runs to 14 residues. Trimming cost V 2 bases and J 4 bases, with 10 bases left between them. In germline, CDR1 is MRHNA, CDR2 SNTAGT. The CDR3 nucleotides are TGTGCCAGCAGTGACGCGGGGAATCCAGATACGCAGTATTTT. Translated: CASSDAGNPDTQYF.

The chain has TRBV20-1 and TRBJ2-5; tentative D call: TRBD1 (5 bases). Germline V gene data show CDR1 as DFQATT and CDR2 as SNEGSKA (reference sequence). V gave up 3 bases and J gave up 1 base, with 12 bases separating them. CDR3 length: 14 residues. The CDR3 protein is CSASLGQGQETQYF. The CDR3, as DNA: TGCAGTGCTAGTTTGGGTCAGGGCCAAGAGACCCAGTACTTC.

As DNA, the CDR3 is TGCGCCAGCAGCTTGAATTACGGCTACGAGCAGTACTTC. Amino acids: CASSLNYGYEQYF. V and J are TRBV5-1 and TRBJ2-7; unclear D gene. This CDR3 has 13 residues. V lost 1 base and J lost 3, with 8 bases in between. Germline-derived CDR1 and CDR2 are SGHRS and YFSETQ.

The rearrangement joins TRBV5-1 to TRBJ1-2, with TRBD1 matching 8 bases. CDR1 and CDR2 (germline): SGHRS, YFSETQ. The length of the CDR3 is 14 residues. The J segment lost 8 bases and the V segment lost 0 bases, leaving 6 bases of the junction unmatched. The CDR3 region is CASSLVQGARGYTF. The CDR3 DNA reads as TGCGCCAGCAGCTTGGTCCAGGGGGCTAGAGGCTACACCTTC.

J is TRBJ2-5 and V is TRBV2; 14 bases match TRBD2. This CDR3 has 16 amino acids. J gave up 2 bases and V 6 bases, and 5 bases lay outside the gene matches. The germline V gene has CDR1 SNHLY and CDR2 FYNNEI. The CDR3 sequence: CASRGLAGGWQETQYF. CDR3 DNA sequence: TGTGCCAGCAGAGGACTAGCGGGAGGTTGGCAAGAGACCCAGTACTTC.

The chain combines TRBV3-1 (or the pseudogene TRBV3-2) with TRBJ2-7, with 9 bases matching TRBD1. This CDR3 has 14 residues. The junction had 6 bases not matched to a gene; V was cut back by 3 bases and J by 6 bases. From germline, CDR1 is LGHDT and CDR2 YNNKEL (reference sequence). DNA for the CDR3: TGTGCCAGCAGCCACTCCGGGACAGGGAGCGAGCAGTACTTC. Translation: CASSHSGTGSEQYF.

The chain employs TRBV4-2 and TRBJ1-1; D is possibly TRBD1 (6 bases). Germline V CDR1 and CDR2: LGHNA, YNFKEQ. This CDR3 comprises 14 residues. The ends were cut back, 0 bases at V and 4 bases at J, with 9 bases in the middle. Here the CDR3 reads CASSQDRGITEAFF. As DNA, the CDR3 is TGTGCCAGCAGCCAAGACAGGGGAATCACTGAAGCTTTCTTT.

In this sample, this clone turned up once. CDR3: CASSLVSSRESQETQYF. In DNA, the CDR3 is TGTGCCAGCAGCTTAGTTAGTTCTAGAGAGAGCCAAGAGACCCAGTACTTC. This chain links TRBV11-3 with TRBJ2-5; D call uncertain. CDR3 length equals 17 residues. V lost 1 base, J lost 1 base, and 16 bases lay in between. Germline CDR1 SGHNT, CDR2 YENEEA.

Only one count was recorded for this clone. The CDR3 loop reads CASSLEAGGYNEQFF. CDR3 coding DNA: TGTGCCAGCAGCTTAGAAGCGGGTGGGTACAATGAGCAGTTCTTC. The chain couples TRBV7-9 to TRBJ2-1, with D perhaps matching TRBD2 (6 bases). In germline, CDR1 is SEHNR, CDR2 FQNEAQ (reference sequence). Trimming removed 1 base from V and 4 bases from J, with 11 bases in between. The CDR3 length is 15 residues.

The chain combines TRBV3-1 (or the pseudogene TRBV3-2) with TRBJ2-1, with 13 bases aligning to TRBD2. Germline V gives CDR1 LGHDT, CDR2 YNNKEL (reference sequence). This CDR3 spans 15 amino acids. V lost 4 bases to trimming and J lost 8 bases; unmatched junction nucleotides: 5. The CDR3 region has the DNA TGTGCCAGCAGCCTACGGACTAGCGGGAGCCATGAGCAGTTCTTC. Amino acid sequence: CASSLRTSGSHEQFF.

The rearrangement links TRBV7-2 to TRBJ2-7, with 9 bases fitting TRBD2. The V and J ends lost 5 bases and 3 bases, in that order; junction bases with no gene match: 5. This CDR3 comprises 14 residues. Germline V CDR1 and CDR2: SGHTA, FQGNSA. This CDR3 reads CASSPGLALYEQYF. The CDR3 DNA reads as TGTGCCAGCAGCCCAGGACTAGCGCTCTACGAGCAGTACTTC.

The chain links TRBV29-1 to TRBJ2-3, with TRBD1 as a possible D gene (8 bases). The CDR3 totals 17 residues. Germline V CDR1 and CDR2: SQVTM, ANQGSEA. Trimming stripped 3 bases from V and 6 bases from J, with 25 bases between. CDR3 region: CSVEGATGEGGPDTQYF. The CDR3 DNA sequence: TGCAGCGTTGAGGGGGCGACAGGGGAGGGTGGCCCTGATACGCAGTATTTT.

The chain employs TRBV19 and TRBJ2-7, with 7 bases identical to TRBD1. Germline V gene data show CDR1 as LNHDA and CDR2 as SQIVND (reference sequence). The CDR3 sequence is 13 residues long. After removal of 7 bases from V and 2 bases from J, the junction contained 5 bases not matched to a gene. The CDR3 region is CASTRDSPYEQYF. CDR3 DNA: TGTGCCAGTACCCGGGACAGCCCCTACGAGCAGTACTTC.

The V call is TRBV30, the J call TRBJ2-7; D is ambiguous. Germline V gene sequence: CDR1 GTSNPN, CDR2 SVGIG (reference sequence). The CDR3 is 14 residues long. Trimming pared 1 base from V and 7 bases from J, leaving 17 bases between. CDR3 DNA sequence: TGTGCCTGGAGTGGCTGGCCCAGCCGGGTAGAGCAGTACTTC. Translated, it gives CAWSGWPSRVEQYF.

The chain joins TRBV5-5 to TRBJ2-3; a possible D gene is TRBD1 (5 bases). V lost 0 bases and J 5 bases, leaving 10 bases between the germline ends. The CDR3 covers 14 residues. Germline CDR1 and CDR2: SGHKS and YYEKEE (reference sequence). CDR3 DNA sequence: TGTGCCAGCAGCTTGGGATCAAGGGGAGATACGCAGTATTTT. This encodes CASSLGSRGDTQYF.

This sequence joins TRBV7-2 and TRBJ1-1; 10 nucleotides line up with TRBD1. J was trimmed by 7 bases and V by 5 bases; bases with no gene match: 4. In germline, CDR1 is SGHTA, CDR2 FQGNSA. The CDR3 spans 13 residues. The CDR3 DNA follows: TGTGCCAGCAGCCCGGACAGGGGGGTTGAAGCTTTCTTT. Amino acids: CASSPDRGVEAFF.

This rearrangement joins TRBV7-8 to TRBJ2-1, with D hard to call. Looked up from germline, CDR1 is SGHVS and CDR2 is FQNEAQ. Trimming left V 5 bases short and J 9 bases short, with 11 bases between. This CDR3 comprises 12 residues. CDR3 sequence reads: CASSQYVSEQFF. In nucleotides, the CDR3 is TGTGCCAGCAGCCAGTACGTGAGTGAGCAGTTCTTC. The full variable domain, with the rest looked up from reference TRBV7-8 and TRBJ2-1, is GAGVSQSPRYKVAKRGQDVALRCDPISGHVSLFWYQQALGQGPEFLTYFQNEAQLDKSGLPSDRFFAERPEGSVSTLKIQRTQQEDSAVYLCASSQYVSEQFFGPGTRLTVL.

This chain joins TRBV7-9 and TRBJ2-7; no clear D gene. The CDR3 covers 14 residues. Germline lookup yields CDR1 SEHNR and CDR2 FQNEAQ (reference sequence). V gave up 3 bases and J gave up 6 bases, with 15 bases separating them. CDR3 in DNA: TGTGCCAGCAGCTTGGGCCCTCCAACCCCCGAGCAGTACTTC. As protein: CASSLGPPTPEQYF.

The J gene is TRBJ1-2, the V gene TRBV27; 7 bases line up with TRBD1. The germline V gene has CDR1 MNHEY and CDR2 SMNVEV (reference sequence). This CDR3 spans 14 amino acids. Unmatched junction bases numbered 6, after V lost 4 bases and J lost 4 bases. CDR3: CASSWSGGSYGYTF. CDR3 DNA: TGTGCCAGCAGTTGGTCAGGGGGGTCCTATGGCTACACCTTC.

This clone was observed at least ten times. The CDR3 spells CASRLGTGEAFF. CDR3 nucleotides: TGTGCCAGCAGGCTCGGGACAGGAGAAGCTTTCTTT. This sequence joins TRBV2 and TRBJ1-1; TRBD1 agrees at 8 bases. CDR1 is SNHLY and CDR2 is FYNNEI in the germline V gene. V was pared by 6 bases and J by 8 bases, with 5 bases of the junction left unmatched. This CDR3 contains 12 residues.

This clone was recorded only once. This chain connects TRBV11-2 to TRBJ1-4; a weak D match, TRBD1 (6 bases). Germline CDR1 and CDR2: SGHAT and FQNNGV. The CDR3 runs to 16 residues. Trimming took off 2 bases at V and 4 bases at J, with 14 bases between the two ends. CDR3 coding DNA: TGTGCCAGCAGCTTAATCATTACAGGGCTTAATGAAAAACTGTTTTTT. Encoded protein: CASSLIITGLNEKLFF.

The CDR3, as DNA: TGTGCCTGGAGACCCCGCCGGGAGAGTGAGCAGTTCTTC. It is translated as CAWRPRRESEQFF. The chain carries TRBV30 and TRBJ2-1; a possible D gene is TRBD2 (6 bases). Trimming took off 3 bases at V and 9 bases at J, with 15 bases between the two ends. Germline values: CDR1 GTSNPN, CDR2 SVGIG (reference sequence). This CDR3 comprises 13 residues.

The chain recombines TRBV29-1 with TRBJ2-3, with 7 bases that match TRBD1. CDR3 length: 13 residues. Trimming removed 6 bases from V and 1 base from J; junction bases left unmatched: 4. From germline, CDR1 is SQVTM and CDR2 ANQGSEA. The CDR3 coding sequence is TGCAGCGTCACAGGGGCCGGCACAGATACGCAGTATTTT. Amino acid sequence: CSVTGAGTDTQYF.

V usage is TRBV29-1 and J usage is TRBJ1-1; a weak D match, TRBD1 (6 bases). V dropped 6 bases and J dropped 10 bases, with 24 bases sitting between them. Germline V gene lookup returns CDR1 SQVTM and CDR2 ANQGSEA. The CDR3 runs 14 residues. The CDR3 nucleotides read TGCAGCGTCTCCCCACCGGGACACCTTTCGGGAGCTTTCTTT. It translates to CSVSPPGHLSGAFF.

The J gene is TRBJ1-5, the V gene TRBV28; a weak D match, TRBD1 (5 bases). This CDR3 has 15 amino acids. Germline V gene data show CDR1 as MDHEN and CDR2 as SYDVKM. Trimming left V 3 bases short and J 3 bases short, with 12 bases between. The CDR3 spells CASSFSGDPNQPQHF. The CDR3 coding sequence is TGTGCCAGCAGTTTCTCGGGGGACCCCAATCAGCCCCAGCATTTT.

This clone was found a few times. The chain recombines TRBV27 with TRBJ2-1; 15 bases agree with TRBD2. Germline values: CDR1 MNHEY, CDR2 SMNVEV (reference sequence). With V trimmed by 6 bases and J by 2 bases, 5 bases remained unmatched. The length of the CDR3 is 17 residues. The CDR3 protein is CASRAGTSGRPYNEQFF. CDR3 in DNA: TGTGCCAGCAGAGCCGGGACTAGCGGGAGGCCCTACAATGAGCAGTTCTTC.